Listed below are T cell receptor beta chains from one sample, sequenced in a study of T cell responses to AZD1222 COVID-19 vaccine. Libraries were prepared by immunoSEQ multiplex PCR; TCRdb keeps only in-frame clonotypes and omits some of them. The repertoire holds roughly 85,000 clones, with roughly nine tenths as singletons. The source was peripheral blood, collected on day 0 of AZD1222 vaccination. These receptors came from an adult in good health. The CDR3 runs from the conserved cysteine through the conserved F or W. D genes are given only for firm matches. Clone size is shown for a subset of rows, as once, few, many or a class of expanded clone.

clone_size: .; v_call: TRBV28; d_call: .; cdr3_aa: CASRPLTGRAPNLAQHF
clone_size: .; v_call: TRBV19; d_call: TRBD1; cdr3_aa: CASSNRQGDTQYF
clone_size: few; v_call: TRBV7-2; d_call: .; cdr3_aa: CASSLPALIGVPLHF
clone_size: .; v_call: TRBV5-8; d_call: TRBD1; cdr3_aa: CASSRPPGGPRTGELFF
clone_size: .; v_call: TRBV20-1; d_call: .; cdr3_aa: CSASWGFGGYTF
clone_size: .; v_call: TRBV6-1; d_call: .; cdr3_aa: CASSEAWGQATNEKLFF
clone_size: once; v_call: TRBV5-1; d_call: TRBD1; cdr3_aa: CASSWGTGDYEQYF
clone_size: .; v_call: TRBV9; d_call: .; cdr3_aa: CASSSLRGNSYNEQFF
clone_size: .; v_call: TRBV11-1; d_call: TRBD1; cdr3_aa: CASSLGQGAATGELFF
clone_size: .; v_call: TRBV5-1; d_call: .; cdr3_aa: CASSFGGGLDTQYF
clone_size: .; v_call: TRBV19; d_call: .; cdr3_aa: CASGTGRANTGELFF
clone_size: .; v_call: TRBV7-2; d_call: TRBD1; cdr3_aa: CASSWDRSTVWNAFF
clone_size: .; v_call: TRBV6-6; d_call: .; cdr3_aa: CASSPPGGGSNQPQHF
clone_size: .; v_call: TRBV7-9; d_call: .; cdr3_aa: CASSLRTLYGYTF
clone_size: .; v_call: TRBV7-9; d_call: TRBD1; cdr3_aa: CASSRHTGQGYYEQYF
clone_size: once; v_call: TRBV19; d_call: .; cdr3_aa: CATLERGTNEKLFF
clone_size: .; v_call: TRBV20-1; d_call: .; cdr3_aa: CSAGTDTQYF